This T cell receptor beta chain was profiled in a study of blood T cell repertoires in COVID-19. Study-wide context: Sources were T cells, B-cell-depleted T cells, or PBMCs; the material itself was cDNA or gDNA.

Per the study methods: From reference gene primer amplification, estimates of nucleated cell counts were derived. TCRdb keeps only in-frame clones here, not all; method: immunoSEQ multiplex PCR. That table gives V, J and clone size, and the DNA gave D and trimming. The sample includes about 120,000 clones, around nine tenths of them seen just once. Sample: peripheral blood. This clonotype was sampled from a woman aged 45-60 years with acute or convalescent COVID-19.

DNA for the CDR3: TGTGCCATCAGTATTGGACTAGCGGGAAATGGGCAAGAGACCCAGTACTTC. Its protein product is CAISIGLAGNGQETQYF. The genes are TRBV10-3 and TRBJ2-5, with 12 bases aligning to TRBD2. J was trimmed by 2 bases and V by 5 bases; bases with no gene match: 9. The CDR3 contains 17 residues. The germline gives CDR1 ENHRY, CDR2 SYGVKD.